The 16 T cell receptor beta chains given below trace back to one sample, sequenced in a study of T-cell reconstitution after alpha-beta-depleted transplantation in children (dated by TCRdb to about 2016). The sample's treatment or condition label, decoded: allogeneic hematopoietic cell transplantation with graft depleted of TCRalphabeta T cells and CD19 B cells. Libraries were built with PCR. Sequenced using an Illumina HiSeq 2500. TCR library preparation used molecular barcoding, with unique molecular identifiers applied to normalize quantification of the TCRbeta repertoire. Using fastp trimming at Q25 and MiXCR clonotype assembly, TCRdb reanalyzed the public sequencing data and kept in-frame beta chains. Each entry merges the rows of one CDR3 protein and shows their most common DNA and genes. This sample has about 200,000 distinct CDR3 sequences in its table, and approximately 6.3% of those were observed once. 5% to 6.5% of the sample goes to the ten largest clones.

The sample consisted of PBMCs, taken before TCRalphabeta/CD19-depleted stem cell transplant. These TCRs come from a boy between 2 and 10 years old with acute lymphoblastic leukemia, due to receive a stem cell transplant.

Many counts were recorded for this clonotype. V gene TRBV2 combines with J gene TRBJ2-7, with D uncertain. The V end was cut by 8 bases, the J end by 2 bases, with 7 bases between. There are 11 residues in the CDR3. Germline V gene sequence: CDR1 SNHLY, CDR2 FYNNEI. The chain's CDR3 is CASGETYEQYF. The CDR3 DNA sequence: TGTGCCAGCGGCGAAACCTACGAGCAGTACTTC.

This clonotype was observed many times. The V and J genes are TRBV11-2 and TRBJ2-3; D is unclear. V lost 4 bases, J lost 6 bases, and 8 bases lay in between. Germline V gives CDR1 SGHAT, CDR2 FQNNGV. CDR3 length equals 12 residues. DNA of the CDR3: TGTGCCAGCAGCTCCACCCATGATACGCAGTATTTT. This encodes CASSSTHDTQYF.

This clonotype was counted many times. V is TRBV30 and J is TRBJ2-2, with a tentative D call TRBD1 (6 bases). Germline CDR1 reads GTSNPN; CDR2 reads SVGIG (reference sequence). This CDR3 region has 12 residues. Between the trimmed V and J ends, which lost 4 bases and 4 bases, there was a span of 7 bases. The CDR3 DNA is TGTGCCTGGAACAGGGCCACCGGGGAGCTGTTTTTT. It yields the protein CAWNRATGELFF. The complete variable domain, with remaining parts taken from reference TRBV30 and TRBJ2-2, reads SQTIHQWPATLVQPVGSPLSLECTVEGTSNPNLYWYRQAAGRGLQLLFYSVGIGQISSEVPQNLSASRPQDRQFILSSKKLLLSDSGFYLCAWNRATGELFFGEGSRLTVL.

The gene calls are TRBV29-1 and TRBJ2-7; TRBD1 is a possible D gene (6 bases). The CDR3 runs 15 residues. CDR1 is SQVTM, CDR2 ANQGSEA, per germline. V was trimmed by 2 bases and J by 0 bases, leaving 14 bases between them. As DNA, the CDR3 is TGCAGCGTTGAATGGGTGGGGGCGAGCTCCTACGAGCAGTACTTC. This gives the protein CSVEWVGASSYEQYF.

V gene TRBV27 combines with J gene TRBJ1-4; D gene ambiguous. With 8 bases removed from V and 8 bases from J, the gap between germline ends came to 15 bases. Germline CDR1 and CDR2: MNHEY and SMNVEV (reference sequence). The CDR3 runs to 13 residues. This CDR3 reads CASLGNRGEKLFF. The CDR3 region has the DNA TGTGCCAGCCTGGGAAATCGAGGGGAAAAACTGTTTTTT. The full variable domain, rest sourced from reference TRBV27 and TRBJ1-4, is EAQVTQNPRYLITVTGKKLTVTCSQNMNHEYMSWYRQDPGLGLRQIYYSMNVEVTDKGDVPEGYKVSRKEKRNFPLILESPSPNQTSLYFCASLGNRGEKLFFGSGTQLSVL.

This clonotype was seen repeatedly, ten times or more. The genes are TRBV28 and TRBJ1-1; D is unresolved. Trimming stripped 8 bases from V and 4 bases from J, with 14 bases between. The V gene's germline CDR1 is MDHEN and CDR2 SYDVKM. The CDR3 has 13 amino acids. This CDR3 is CASHPPDVTEAFF. The CDR3, as DNA: TGTGCCAGCCACCCTCCGGACGTCACTGAAGCTTTCTTT.

In this sample, this clonotype turned up many times. This chain uses TRBV20-1 with TRBJ1-1; no clear D. With 1 base removed from V and 5 bases from J, the gap between germline ends came to 14 bases. The CDR3 spans 14 residues. Germline CDR1 and CDR2: DFQATT and SNEGSKA (reference sequence). The CDR3 DNA reads TGCAGTGCTAGAGGCACTTCAGCCCGGACTGAAGCTTTCTTT. Amino acid sequence: CSARGTSARTEAFF.

At least ten counts were recorded for this clonotype. The V and J genes are TRBV5-1 and TRBJ1-1; maybe TRBD1 (5 bases). The germline gives CDR1 SGHRS, CDR2 YFSETQ. V was clipped by 7 bases and J by 0 bases, with 16 bases between them. This CDR3 contains 15 residues. Written as DNA, the CDR3 is TGCGCCAGCGGTCCCAGGGTCCGCATGAACACTGAAGCTTTCTTT. It is translated as CASGPRVRMNTEAFF.

This clonotype has at least ten counts. The chain recombines TRBV20-1 with TRBJ1-5; no reliable D call. CDR1 is DFQATT, CDR2 SNEGSKA, per germline (reference sequence). With 6 bases removed from V and 5 bases from J, the gap between germline ends came to 11 bases. The CDR3 contains 12 residues. CDR3 amino acids: CSAKPGDQPQHF. The CDR3 coding sequence is TGCAGTGCCAAACCAGGAGATCAGCCCCAGCATTTT.

The V gene is TRBV2, the J gene TRBJ1-5, with 7 bases identical to TRBD1. Trimming removed 4 bases from V and 4 bases from J; junction bases left unmatched: 7. Looked up from germline, CDR1 is SNHLY and CDR2 is FYNNEI. CDR3 length equals 15 residues. The CDR3 loop reads CASSALDRVNQPQHF. The CDR3 bases are TGTGCCAGCAGTGCCCTCGACAGGGTGAATCAGCCCCAGCATTTT.

This clonotype was detected ten times or more. The gene calls are TRBV28 and TRBJ1-6, with D possibly being TRBD1 (5 bases). Germline lookup yields CDR1 MDHEN and CDR2 SYDVKM. Trimming removed 8 bases at V and 2 bases at J, with 10 bases between. The CDR3 spans 14 residues. CDR3 in DNA: TGTGCCAGCTTATTGGGGGCCTATAATTCACCCCTCCACTTT. It encodes CASLLGAYNSPLHF. The full variable domain, completed using reference TRBV28 and TRBJ1-6, is DVKVTQSSRYLVKRTGEKVFLECVQDMDHENMFWYRQDPGLGLRLIYFSYDVKMKEKGDIPEGYSVSREKKERFSLILESASTNQTSMYLCASLLGAYNSPLHFGNGTRLTVT.

This clonotype came up many times. This chain connects TRBV6-5 to TRBJ2-5, with D perhaps TRBD2 (6 bases). Germline-derived CDR1 and CDR2 are MNHEY and SVGAGI. The CDR3 sequence is 15 residues long. V gave up 4 bases and J gave up 5 bases, with 17 bases separating them. The chain's CDR3 is CASSSYSGSWETQYF. CDR3 sequence (DNA): TGTGCCAGCAGTTCCTACAGCGGGTCCTGGGAGACCCAGTACTTC.

This clonotype was counted at least ten times. J is TRBJ2-2 and V is TRBV25-1; 12 nucleotides agree with TRBD1. Germline V gene data show CDR1 as MGHDK and CDR2 as SYGVNS. After removal of 4 bases from V and 4 bases from J, the junction contained 4 bases not matched to a gene. This CDR3 has 16 residues. The CDR3 here is CASSGRDRGLTGELFF. CDR3 nucleotide sequence: TGTGCCAGCAGTGGTCGGGACAGGGGGCTCACCGGGGAGCTGTTTTTT. Looking up the rest from reference TRBV25-1 and TRBJ2-2 gives the full variable domain: EADIYQTPRYLVIGTGKKITLECSQTMGHDKMYWYQQDPGMELHLIHYSYGVNSTEKGDLSSESTVSRIRTEHFPLTLESARPSHTSQYLCASSGRDRGLTGELFFGEGSRLTVL.

This chain joins TRBV2 and TRBJ2-1, with unresolved D. Germline CDR1 SNHLY, CDR2 FYNNEI. The V end lost 2 bases, the J end lost 0 bases, and 14 bases lay between the germline ends. This CDR3 comprises 17 residues. CDR3 in amino acids: CASSERVLGNSYNEQFF. DNA of the CDR3: TGTGCCAGCAGTGAAAGGGTTCTAGGGAACTCCTACAATGAGCAGTTCTTC.

This rearrangement joins TRBV2 to TRBJ2-4; no clear D. This CDR3 region has 10 residues. Germline V gene sequence: CDR1 SNHLY, CDR2 FYNNEI. V was clipped by 4 bases and J by 8 bases, with 3 bases between them. CDR3 bases: TGTGCCAGCAGTGGGGACATTCAGTACTTC. It yields the protein CASSGDIQYF.

This clonotype was detected many times. This chain links TRBV29-1 with TRBJ1-4, with TRBD1 matching 9 bases. The CDR3 contains 12 residues. Trimming removed 7 bases from V and 6 bases from J; junction bases left unmatched: 3. CDR1 is SQVTM, CDR2 ANQGSEA, per germline. CDR3 coding DNA: TGCAGCGCCACAGGGGGCTATGAAAAACTGTTTTTT. Protein: CSATGGYEKLFF.